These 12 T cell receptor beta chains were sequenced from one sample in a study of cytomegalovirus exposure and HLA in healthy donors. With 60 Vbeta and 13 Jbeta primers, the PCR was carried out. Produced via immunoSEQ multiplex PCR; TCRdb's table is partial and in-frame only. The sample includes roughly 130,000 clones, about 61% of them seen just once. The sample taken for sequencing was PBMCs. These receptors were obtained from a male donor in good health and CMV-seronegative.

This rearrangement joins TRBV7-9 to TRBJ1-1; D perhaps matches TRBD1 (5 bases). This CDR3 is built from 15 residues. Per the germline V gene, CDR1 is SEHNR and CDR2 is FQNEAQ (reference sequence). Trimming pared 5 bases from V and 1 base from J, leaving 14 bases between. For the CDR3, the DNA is TGTGCCAGCAGCCGGGGGGGTCAAACGAACACTGAAGCTTTCTTT. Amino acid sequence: CASSRGGQTNTEAFF.

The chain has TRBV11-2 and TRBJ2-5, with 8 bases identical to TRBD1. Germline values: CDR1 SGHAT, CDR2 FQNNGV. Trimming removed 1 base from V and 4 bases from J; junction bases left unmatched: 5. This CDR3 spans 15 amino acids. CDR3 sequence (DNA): TGTGCCAGCAGCTTAGCGACGACAGGGGTAGAGACCCAGTACTTC. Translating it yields CASSLATTGVETQYF. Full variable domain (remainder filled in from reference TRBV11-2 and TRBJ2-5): EAGVAQSPRYKIIEKRQSVAFWCNPISGHATLYWYQQILGQGPKLLIQFQNNGVVDDSQLPKDRFSAERLKGVDSTLKIQPAKLEDSAVYLCASSLATTGVETQYFGPGTRLLVL.

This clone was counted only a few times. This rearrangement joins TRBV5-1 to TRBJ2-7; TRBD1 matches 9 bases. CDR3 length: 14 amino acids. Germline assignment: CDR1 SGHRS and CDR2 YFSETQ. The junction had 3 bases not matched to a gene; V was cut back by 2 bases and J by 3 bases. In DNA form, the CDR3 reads TGCGCCAGCAGCTTCGGACAGGGGATCTACGAGCAGTACTTC. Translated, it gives CASSFGQGIYEQYF.

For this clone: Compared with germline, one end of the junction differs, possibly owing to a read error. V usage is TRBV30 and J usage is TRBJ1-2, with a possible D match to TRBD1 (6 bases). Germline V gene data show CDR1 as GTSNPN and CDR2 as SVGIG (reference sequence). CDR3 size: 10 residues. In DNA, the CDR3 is TGTGCCTGGAGTGGACAGGCCTCTTACTTC. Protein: CAWSGQASYF.

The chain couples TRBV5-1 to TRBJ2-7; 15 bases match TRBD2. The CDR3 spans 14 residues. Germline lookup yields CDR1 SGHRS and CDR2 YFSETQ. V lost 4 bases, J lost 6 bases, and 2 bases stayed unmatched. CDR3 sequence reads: CASSRTSGGVEQYF. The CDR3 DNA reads TGCGCCAGCAGCCGGACTAGCGGGGGGGTCGAGCAGTACTTC.

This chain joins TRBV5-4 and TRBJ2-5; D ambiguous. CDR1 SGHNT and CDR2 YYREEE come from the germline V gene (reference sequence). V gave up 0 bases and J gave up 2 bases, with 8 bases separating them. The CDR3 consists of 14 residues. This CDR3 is CASSLDRLQETQYF. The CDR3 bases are TGTGCCAGCAGCTTGGACAGATTACAAGAGACCCAGTACTTC.

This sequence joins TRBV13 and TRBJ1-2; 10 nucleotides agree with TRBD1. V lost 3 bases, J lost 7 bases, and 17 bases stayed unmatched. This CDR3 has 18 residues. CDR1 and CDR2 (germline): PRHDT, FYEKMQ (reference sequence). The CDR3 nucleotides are TGTGCCAGCAGCTTTCTGACAGGGGGCTTGGCGTTTGGGGTTGGCTACACCTTC. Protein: CASSFLTGGLAFGVGYTF.

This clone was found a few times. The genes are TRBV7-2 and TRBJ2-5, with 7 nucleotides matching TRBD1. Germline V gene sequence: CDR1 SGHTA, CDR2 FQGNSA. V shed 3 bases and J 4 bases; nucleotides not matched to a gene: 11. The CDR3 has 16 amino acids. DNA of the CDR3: TGTGCCAGCAGCTTTCTCTCAGGGGGTCGGGGAGAGACCCAGTACTTC. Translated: CASSFLSGGRGETQYF.

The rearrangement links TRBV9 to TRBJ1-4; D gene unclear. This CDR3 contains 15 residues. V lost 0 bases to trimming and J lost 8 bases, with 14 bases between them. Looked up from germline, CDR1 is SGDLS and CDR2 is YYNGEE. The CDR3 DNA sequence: TGTGCCAGCAGCGTAGGGGCCCGGTTAGAGGAAAAACTGTTTTTT. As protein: CASSVGARLEEKLFF.

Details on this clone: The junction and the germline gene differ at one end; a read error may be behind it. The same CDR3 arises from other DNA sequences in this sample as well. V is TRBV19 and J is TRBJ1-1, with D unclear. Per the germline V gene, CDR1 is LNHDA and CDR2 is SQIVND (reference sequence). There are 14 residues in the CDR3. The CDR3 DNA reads TGTGCCAGTAGTCCCCTCAGGTTGAACACTGAAGCTTTCTTC. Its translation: CASSPLRLNTEAFF.

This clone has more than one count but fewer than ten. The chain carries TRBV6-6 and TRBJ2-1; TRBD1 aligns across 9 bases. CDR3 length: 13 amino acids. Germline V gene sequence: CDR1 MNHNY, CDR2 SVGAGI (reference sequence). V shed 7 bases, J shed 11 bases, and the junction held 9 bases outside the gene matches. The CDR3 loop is CASTEGQGVKQFF. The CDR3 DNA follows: TGTGCCAGCACTGAGGGACAGGGCGTGAAGCAGTTCTTC.

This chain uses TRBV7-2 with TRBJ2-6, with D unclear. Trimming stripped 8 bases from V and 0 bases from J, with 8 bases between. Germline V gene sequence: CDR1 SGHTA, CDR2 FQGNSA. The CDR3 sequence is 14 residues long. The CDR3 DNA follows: TGTGCCAGCTTCCGCAGCTCTGGGGCCAACGTCCTGACTTTC. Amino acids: CASFRSSGANVLTF.